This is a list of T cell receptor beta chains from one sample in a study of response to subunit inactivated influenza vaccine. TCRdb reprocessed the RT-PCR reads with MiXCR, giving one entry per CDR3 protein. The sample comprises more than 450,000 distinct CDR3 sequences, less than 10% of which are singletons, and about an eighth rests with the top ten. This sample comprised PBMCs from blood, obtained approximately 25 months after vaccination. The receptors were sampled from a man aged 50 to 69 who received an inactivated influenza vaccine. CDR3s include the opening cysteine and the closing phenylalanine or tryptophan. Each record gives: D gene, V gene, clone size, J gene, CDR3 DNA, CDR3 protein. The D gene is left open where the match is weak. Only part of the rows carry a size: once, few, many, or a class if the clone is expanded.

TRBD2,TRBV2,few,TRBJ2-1,TGTGCCAGCAGTGGTACTAGCGGGCCCTACAATGAGCAGTTCTTC,CASSGTSGPYNEQFF
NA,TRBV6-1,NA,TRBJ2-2,TGTGCCAGCGCGGCGAACACCGGGGAGCTGTTTTTT,CASAANTGELFF
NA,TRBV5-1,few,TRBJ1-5,TGCGCCAGCAGCCCGGGACAAGCCAATCAGCCCCAGCATTTT,CASSPGQANQPQHF
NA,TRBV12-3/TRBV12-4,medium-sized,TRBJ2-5,TGTGCCAGCAGTTTGGCGAGCGGTGCGCAAGAGACCCAGTACTTC,CASSLASGAQETQYF
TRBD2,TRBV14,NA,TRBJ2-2,TGTGCCAGCAGCCAACTATTTGCGGGGGGGCACACCGGGGAGCTGTTTTTT,CASSQLFAGGHTGELFF
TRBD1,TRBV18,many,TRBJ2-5,TGTGCCAGCTCACCACCGACCAGGGGGGAGACCCAGTACTTC,CASSPPTRGETQYF
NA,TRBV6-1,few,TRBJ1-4,TGTGCCAGCAGTGAAAATCGGATAGCGAATGAAAAACTGTTTTTT,CASSENRIANEKLFF
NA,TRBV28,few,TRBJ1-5,TGTGCCAGCAGCAAAGTGTCCAGGCTTAGCAATCAGCCCCAGCATTTT,CASSKVSRLSNQPQHF
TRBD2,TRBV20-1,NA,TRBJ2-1,TGCAGTGCTGCTCCCGCGGGAGTAGTGAATGAGCAGTTCTTC,CSAAPAGVVNEQFF
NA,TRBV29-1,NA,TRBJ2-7,TGCAGCGCACGGGAAACTCGGGAGCAGTACTTC,CSARETREQYF
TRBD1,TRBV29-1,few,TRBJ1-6,TGCAGCGTTCGGGACAGGGGGCGAAATTCACCCCTCCACTTT,CSVRDRGRNSPLHF
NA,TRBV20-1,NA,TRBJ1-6,TGCAGTGCTAAGAGACAAAATTCACCCCTCCACTTT,CSAKRQNSPLHF
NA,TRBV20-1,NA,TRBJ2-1,TGCAGTGCTAGAGATCTGGCGGGAACGTACAATGAGCAGTTCTTC,CSARDLAGTYNEQFF
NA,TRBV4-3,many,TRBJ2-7,TGCGCCAGCAGCCAAGGGCAGGACTACTCCTACGAGCAGTACTTC,CASSQGQDYSYEQYF
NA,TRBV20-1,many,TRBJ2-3,TGCAGTGCTAGGGGGACAACTAGCACAGATACGCAGTATTTT,CSARGTTSTDTQYF
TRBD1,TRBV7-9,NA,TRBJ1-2,TGTGCCAGCAGCGCTCAGACAGGGGGATACACCTTC,CASSAQTGGYTF
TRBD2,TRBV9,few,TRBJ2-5,TGTGCCAGCAGCGTAGGAGTGGGGGAGGGTGAGACCCAGTACTTC,CASSVGVGEGETQYF
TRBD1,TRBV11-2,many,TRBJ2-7,TGTGCCAGCAGCTCGATAGCCGGGACAGTATACGAGCAGTACTTC,CASSSIAGTVYEQYF
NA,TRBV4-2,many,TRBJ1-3,TGTGCCAGCAGCCAAGATTCCCGACAGAGCGAGCGAAACACCATATATTTT,CASSQDSRQSERNTIYF
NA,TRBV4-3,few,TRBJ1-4,TGCGCCAGCAGCCAAGAAGGTTCGAACGTTATTAATGAAAAACTGTTTTTT,CASSQEGSNVINEKLFF
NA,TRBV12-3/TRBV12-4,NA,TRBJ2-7,TGTGCCAGCAGCTTTCGCATGTCCTACGAGCAGTACTTC,CASSFRMSYEQYF
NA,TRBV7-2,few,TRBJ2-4,TGTGCCAGCAGCTTAGCGCTGGTGGCGAGGGCCAAAAACATTCAGTACTTC,CASSLALVARAKNIQYF
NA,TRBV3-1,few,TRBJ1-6,TGTGCCAGCAGCCAAGGGAGACACGGGCCACCCCTCCACTTT,CASSQGRHGPPLHF
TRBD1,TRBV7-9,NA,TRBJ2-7,TGTGCCAGCAGCCCCCATGCGGGACAGGGCGTCTACGAGCAGTACTTC,CASSPHAGQGVYEQYF
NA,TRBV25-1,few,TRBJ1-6,TGTGCCAGCAGTGGGTGGGGGTCATCGCGACCCCACTTT,CASSGWGSSRPHF
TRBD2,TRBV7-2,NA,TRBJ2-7,TGTGCCAGCAGCTTAGTTGGTAGCGGGATACCCTACGAGCAGTACTTC,CASSLVGSGIPYEQYF
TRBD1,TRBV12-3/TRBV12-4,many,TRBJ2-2,TGTGCCAGCAGTTTAGCGACAGGGGAACTGTTTTTT,CASSLATGELFF
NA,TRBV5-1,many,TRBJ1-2,TGCGCCAGCAGCTTGGGAGGTCTAGATGGCTACACCTTC,CASSLGGLDGYTF
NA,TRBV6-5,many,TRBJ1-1,TGTGCCAGCAGTTCCACCCCCGGGGGACGGGCGAACACTGAAGCTTTCTTT,CASSSTPGGRANTEAFF
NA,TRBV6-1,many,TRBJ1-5,TGTGCCAGCAGCCCAGACCGGGGACAGCCCCAGCATTTT,CASSPDRGQPQHF
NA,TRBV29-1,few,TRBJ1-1,TGCAGCGTCCACAGGGATTGGGCCCCCCGAACGACTGAAGCTTTCTTT,CSVHRDWAPRTTEAFF